These T cell receptor beta chains were read from a single sample in a study of blood T cell repertoires in COVID-19. The repertoire was sequenced with immunoSEQ multiplex PCR; TCRdb's copy has only in-frame clones and lacks some. The data show approximately 290,000 clones, approximately 90% seen once. The sample was peripheral blood. The receptor source for this set is a woman aged 55-69 years with acute or convalescent COVID-19. Both conserved end residues are part of each CDR3. A D gene is named only where the DNA matches it firmly. Size values are once, few and many counts, or a class for expanded clones, and some rows have none.

TRBJ2-1	NA	TRBV9	NA	TGTGCCAGCAGCACGGAAAGGGGCCATGAGCAGTTCTTC	CASSTERGHEQFF
TRBJ2-1	TRBD1	TRBV7-3	once	TGTGCCAGCAGCTTATCCCGGGACAGCAATGAGCAGTTCTTC	CASSLSRDSNEQFF
TRBJ1-1	NA	TRBV25-1	NA	TGTGCCAGCAGTGAGGGGCAGCTGAACACTGAAGCTTTCTTT	CASSEGQLNTEAFF
TRBJ2-7	TRBD1	TRBV28	NA	TGTGCCAGCGGGCCGCAGGGGGCATCCTACGAGCAGTACTTC	CASGPQGASYEQYF
TRBJ2-3	NA	TRBV5-4	NA	TGTGCCAGCAGCTTGGCCCAGACAGATACGCAGTATTTT	CASSLAQTDTQYF
TRBJ2-1	NA	TRBV7-6	once	TGTGCCAGCAGCTTAGAGGGGGGGGGTTCCTACAATGAGCAGTTCTTC	CASSLEGGGSYNEQFF
TRBJ1-5	TRBD1	TRBV27	NA	TGTGCCAGCAGTTTATCGACAGGGACGTTGGTGCCCCAGCATTTT	CASSLSTGTLVPQHF
TRBJ2-1	TRBD2	TRBV6-2/TRBV6-3	NA	TGTGCCAGCACCCCGACTAGCGGGAGGGCCCGCAATGAGCAGTTCTTC	CASTPTSGRARNEQFF
TRBJ1-1	TRBD1	TRBV7-2	NA	TGTGCCAGCAGCCCTGGCGGTAGGGGGCGCCGGGACACTGAAGCTTTCTTT	CASSPGGRGRRDTEAFF
TRBJ2-1	TRBD2	TRBV28	NA	TGTGCCAGCAGTTTCGGACTAGCGGGAGGGCCATGGGAGCAGTTCTTC	CASSFGLAGGPWEQFF
TRBJ2-1	TRBD1	TRBV19	NA	TGTGCCAGTAGTTTGACAGGGGTACGCTCCTACAATGAGCAGTTCTTC	CASSLTGVRSYNEQFF
TRBJ2-7	TRBD1	TRBV7-2	NA	TGTGCCAGCAGCCGGACAGGGAGCTACGAGCAGTACTTC	CASSRTGSYEQYF
TRBJ1-5	NA	TRBV10-3	few	TGTGCCATCAGTGATAGGCAGGACAATCAGCCCCAGCATTTT	CAISDRQDNQPQHF
TRBJ2-5	NA	TRBV4-1	NA	TGCGCCAGCAGCCAAGGTAAAAGAGCGTCCCAAGAGACCCAGTACTTC	CASSQGKRASQETQYF
TRBJ2-3	TRBD2	TRBV5-1	few	TGCGCCAGCCGGGAGGCGGGGGGGAACACAGATACGCAGTATTTT	CASREAGGNTDTQYF
TRBJ2-1	NA	TRBV6-5	NA	TGTGCCAGCAGTTACTCTGCAGGCCAAAGATTTAATGAGCAGTTCTTC	CASSYSAGQRFNEQFF
TRBJ2-5	NA	TRBV18	NA	TGTGCCAGCTCACCAGAGGAGCGTGTCCAGTACTTC	CASSPEERVQYF
TRBJ2-5	NA	TRBV6-2/TRBV6-3	NA	TGTGCCAGCAGTTACTCGAACGGAGGTGGGGAGACCCAGTACTTC	CASSYSNGGGETQYF
TRBJ1-5	NA	TRBV27	NA	TGTGCCAGCTCTAGGCTCCAGGGGTCTCAGCCCCAGCATTTT	CASSRLQGSQPQHF
TRBJ2-7	NA	TRBV7-2	NA	TGTGCCAGCAGCTGGACGTGGGACATGAGCGAGCAGTACTTC	CASSWTWDMSEQYF
TRBJ1-5	TRBD1	TRBV24-1	NA	TGTGCCACCAGTGAAGGACAGGGTAGTGTTCAGCCCCAGCATTTT	CATSEGQGSVQPQHF
TRBJ2-1	NA	TRBV28	NA	TGTGCCACCCGGAGGGGCGGGTTGTACAATGAGCAGTTCTTC	CATRRGGLYNEQFF
TRBJ1-6	NA	TRBV10-3	once	TGTGCCATCAAAGGAGACTCCTATAATTCACCCCTCCACTTT	CAIKGDSYNSPLHF
TRBJ1-2	TRBD1	TRBV28	NA	TGTGCCAGCCGGGACAGGGATGGCTACACCTTC	CASRDRDGYTF
TRBJ1-5	NA	TRBV30	NA	TGTGCCTGGGCACCCGGGACACACAATCAGCCCCAGCATTTT	CAWAPGTHNQPQHF
TRBJ1-2	TRBD1	TRBV9	NA	TGTGCCAGCAGCGGACGACAGGGGGGCTATGGCTACACCTTC	CASSGRQGGYGYTF
TRBJ2-7	TRBD1	TRBV29-1	NA	TGCAGCGTGGTGGACAGGGAGTCCTACGAGCAGTACTTC	CSVVDRESYEQYF
TRBJ2-7	NA	TRBV10-3	NA	TGTGCCATCAGCCCAACAGGGGGGGACTACGAGCAGTACTTC	CAISPTGGDYEQYF
TRBJ2-7	NA	TRBV27	NA	TGTGCCAGCCGTGCCTCCGGACAGCTTCCCTACGAGCAGTACTTC	CASRASGQLPYEQYF
TRBJ2-2	TRBD2	TRBV19	NA	TGTGCCAGTAGTGTCCTAGCGGGGCACACCGGGGAGCTGTTTTTT	CASSVLAGHTGELFF
TRBJ1-2	NA	TRBV7-9	NA	TGTGCCAGCAGCTTAGTGGCAGGGGAAGGCTACACCTTC	CASSLVAGEGYTF
TRBJ1-1	NA	TRBV11-1	NA	TGTGCCAGCAGCTTCGACAGAAAGACTGAAGCTTTCTTT	CASSFDRKTEAFF
TRBJ1-2	NA	TRBV23-1	NA	TGCGCCAGCAGTCCACCGACAAGAGCTAACTATGGCTACACCTTC	CASSPPTRANYGYTF
TRBJ1-5	NA	TRBV2	NA	TGTGCCAGCAACCCGACTGGCAGCAATCAGCCCCAGCATTTT	CASNPTGSNQPQHF